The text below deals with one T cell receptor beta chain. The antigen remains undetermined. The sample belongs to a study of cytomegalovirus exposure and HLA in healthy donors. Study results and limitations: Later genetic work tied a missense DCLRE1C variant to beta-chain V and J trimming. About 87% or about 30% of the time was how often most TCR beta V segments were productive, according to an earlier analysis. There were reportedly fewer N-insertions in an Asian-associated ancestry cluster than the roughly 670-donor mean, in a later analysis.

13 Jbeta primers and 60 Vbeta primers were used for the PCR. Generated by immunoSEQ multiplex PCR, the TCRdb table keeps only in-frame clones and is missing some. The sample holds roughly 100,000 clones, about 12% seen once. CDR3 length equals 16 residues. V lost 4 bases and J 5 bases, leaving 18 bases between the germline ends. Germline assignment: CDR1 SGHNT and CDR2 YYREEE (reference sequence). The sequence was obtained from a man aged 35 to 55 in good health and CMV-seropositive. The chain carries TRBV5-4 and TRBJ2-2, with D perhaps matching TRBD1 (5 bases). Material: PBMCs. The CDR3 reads CASSPQGSFATGELFF. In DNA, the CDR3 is TGTGCCAGCAGCCCTCAGGGTTCGTTCGCTACCGGGGAGCTGTTTTTT.